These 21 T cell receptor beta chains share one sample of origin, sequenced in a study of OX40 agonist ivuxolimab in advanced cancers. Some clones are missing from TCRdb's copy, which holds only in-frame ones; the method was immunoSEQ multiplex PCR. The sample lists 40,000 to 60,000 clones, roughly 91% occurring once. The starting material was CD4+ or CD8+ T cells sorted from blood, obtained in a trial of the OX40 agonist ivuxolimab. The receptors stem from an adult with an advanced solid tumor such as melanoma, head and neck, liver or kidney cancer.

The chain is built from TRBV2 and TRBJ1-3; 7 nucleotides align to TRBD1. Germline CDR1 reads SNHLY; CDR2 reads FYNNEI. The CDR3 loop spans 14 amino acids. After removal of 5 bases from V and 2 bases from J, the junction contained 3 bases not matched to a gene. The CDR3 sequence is CASSSDRAGNTIYF. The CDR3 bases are TGTGCCAGCAGTAGCGACAGGGCTGGAAACACCATATATTTT.

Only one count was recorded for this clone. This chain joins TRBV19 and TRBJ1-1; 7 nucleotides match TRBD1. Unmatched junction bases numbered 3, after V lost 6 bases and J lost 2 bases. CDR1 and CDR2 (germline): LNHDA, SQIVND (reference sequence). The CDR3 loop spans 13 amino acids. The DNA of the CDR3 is TGTGCCAGTAGAGACAGGGCTAACACTGAAGCTTTCTTT. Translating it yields CASRDRANTEAFF.

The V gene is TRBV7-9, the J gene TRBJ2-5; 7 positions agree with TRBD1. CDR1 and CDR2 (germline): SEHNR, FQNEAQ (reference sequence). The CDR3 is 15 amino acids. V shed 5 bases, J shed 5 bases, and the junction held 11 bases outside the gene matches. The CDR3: CASSPGDSFGETQYF. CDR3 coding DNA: TGTGCCAGCAGCCCCGGGGACAGTTTCGGGGAGACCCAGTACTTC.

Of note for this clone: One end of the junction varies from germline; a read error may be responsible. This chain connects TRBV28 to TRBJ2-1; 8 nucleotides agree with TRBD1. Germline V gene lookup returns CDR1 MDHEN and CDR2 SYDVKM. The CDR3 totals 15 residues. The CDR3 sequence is CASSLGQGALNTPIF. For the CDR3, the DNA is TGTGCCAGCAGTCTTGGGCAGGGGGCGCTTAACACCCCTATCTTC.

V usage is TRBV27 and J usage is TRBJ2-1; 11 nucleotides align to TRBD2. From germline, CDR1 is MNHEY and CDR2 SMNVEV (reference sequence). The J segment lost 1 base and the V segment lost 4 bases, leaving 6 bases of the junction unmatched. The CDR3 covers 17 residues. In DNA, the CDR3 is TGTGCCAGCAGTTCTGGGGTAGCGGGAGGGTCCTACAATGAGCAGTTCTTC. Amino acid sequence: CASSSGVAGGSYNEQFF.

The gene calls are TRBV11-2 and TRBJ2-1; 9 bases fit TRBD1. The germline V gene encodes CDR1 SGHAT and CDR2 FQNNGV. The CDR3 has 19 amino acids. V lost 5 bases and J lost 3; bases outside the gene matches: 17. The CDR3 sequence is CASSPRTGVQRIRYNEQFF. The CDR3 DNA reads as TGTGCCAGCAGCCCGCGGACAGGGGTCCAGAGAATTCGCTACAATGAGCAGTTCTTC.

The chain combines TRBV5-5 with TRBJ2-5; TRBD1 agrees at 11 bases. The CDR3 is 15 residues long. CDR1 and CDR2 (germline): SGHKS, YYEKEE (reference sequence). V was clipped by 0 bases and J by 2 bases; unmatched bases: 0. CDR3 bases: TGTGCCAGCAGCTTGGGGGACAGGGGGCAAGAGACCCAGTACTTC. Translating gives CASSLGDRGQETQYF.

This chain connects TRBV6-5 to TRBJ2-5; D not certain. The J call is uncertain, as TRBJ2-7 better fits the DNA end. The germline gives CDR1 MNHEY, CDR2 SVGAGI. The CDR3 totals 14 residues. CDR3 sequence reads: CASSYTTPVDEQYF. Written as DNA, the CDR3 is TGTGCCAGCAGTTACACGACTCCGGTGGACGAGCAGTACTTC.

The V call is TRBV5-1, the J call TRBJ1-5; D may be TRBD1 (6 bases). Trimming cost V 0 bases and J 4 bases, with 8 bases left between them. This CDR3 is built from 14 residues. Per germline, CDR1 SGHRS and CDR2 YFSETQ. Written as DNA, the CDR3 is TGCGCCAGCAGCTTGGGGGGGCTAAATCAGCCCCAGCATTTT. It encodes CASSLGGLNQPQHF.

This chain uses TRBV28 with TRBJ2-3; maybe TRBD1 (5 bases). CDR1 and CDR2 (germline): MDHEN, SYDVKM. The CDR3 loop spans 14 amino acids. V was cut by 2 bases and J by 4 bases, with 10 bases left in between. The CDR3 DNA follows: TGTGCCAGCAGTTTAGAGCAGGGCCCAGATACGCAGTATTTT. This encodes CASSLEQGPDTQYF.

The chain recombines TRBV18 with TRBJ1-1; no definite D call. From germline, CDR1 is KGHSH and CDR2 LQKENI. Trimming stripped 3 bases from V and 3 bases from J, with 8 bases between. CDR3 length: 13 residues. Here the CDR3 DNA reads TGTGCCAGCTCACCTGTCAGGCACACTGAAGCTTTCTTT. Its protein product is CASSPVRHTEAFF.

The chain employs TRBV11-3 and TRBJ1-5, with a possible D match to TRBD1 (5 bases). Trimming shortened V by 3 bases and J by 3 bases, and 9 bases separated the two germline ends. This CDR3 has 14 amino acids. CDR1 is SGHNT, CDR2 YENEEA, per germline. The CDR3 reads CASSFQGTNQPQHF. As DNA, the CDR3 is TGTGCCAGCAGCTTCCAGGGAACCAATCAGCCCCAGCATTTT.

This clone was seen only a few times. The CDR3 bases are TGTGCCAGCAGCCCGAGACAGAGCTCCTATGGCTACACCTTC. Its protein product is CASSPRQSSYGYTF. The rearrangement links TRBV9 to TRBJ1-2; a weak D match, TRBD1 (5 bases). Trimming removed 4 bases from V and 4 bases from J, with 14 bases in between. CDR1 and CDR2 (germline): SGDLS, YYNGEE. The CDR3 sequence is 14 residues long.

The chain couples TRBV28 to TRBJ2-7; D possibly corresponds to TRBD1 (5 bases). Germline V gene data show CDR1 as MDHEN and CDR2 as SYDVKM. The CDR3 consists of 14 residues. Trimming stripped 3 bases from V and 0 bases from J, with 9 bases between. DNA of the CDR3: TGTGCCAGCAGTTTGGTAGGGGACTCCTACGAGCAGTACTTC. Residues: CASSLVGDSYEQYF.

CDR3 coding DNA: TGTGCCAGCAGCCCACCCCTAGACGGGAGCCATACGCAGTATTTT. Its translation is CASSPPLDGSHTQYF. This rearrangement joins TRBV7-2 to TRBJ2-3, with D perhaps matching TRBD2 (6 bases). V was shortened by 5 bases and J by 7 bases, with 19 bases between the two germline ends. The CDR3 length is 15 residues. The germline gives CDR1 SGHTA, CDR2 FQGNSA.

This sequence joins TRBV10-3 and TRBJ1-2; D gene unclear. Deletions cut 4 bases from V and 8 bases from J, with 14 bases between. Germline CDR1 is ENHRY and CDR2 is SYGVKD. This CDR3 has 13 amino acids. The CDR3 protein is CAISAYSRGGYTF. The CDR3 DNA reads TGTGCCATCAGTGCGTATAGTCGCGGAGGCTACACCTTC.

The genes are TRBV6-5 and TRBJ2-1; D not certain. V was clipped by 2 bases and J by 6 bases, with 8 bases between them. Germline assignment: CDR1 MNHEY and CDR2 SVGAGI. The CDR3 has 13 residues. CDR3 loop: CASSYQGSNEQFF. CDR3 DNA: TGTGCCAGCAGTTACCAAGGTTCCAATGAGCAGTTCTTC.

The CDR3 nucleotides are TGTGCCAGCAGTTTTTCGGGGCCTAGCACAGATACGCAGTATTTT. Its translation is CASSFSGPSTDTQYF. The chain carries TRBV28 and TRBJ2-3; the D gene could be TRBD1 or TRBD2 (5 bases each). Germline V lookup: CDR1 MDHEN, CDR2 SYDVKM. V was clipped by 3 bases and J by 0 bases, with 10 bases between them. CDR3 length: 15 amino acids. Looking up the rest from reference TRBV28 and TRBJ2-3 gives the full variable domain: DVKVTQSSRYLVKRTGEKVFLECVQDMDHENMFWYRQDPGLGLRLIYFSYDVKMKEKGDIPEGYSVSREKKERFSLILESASTNQTSMYLCASSFSGPSTDTQYFGPGTRLTVL.

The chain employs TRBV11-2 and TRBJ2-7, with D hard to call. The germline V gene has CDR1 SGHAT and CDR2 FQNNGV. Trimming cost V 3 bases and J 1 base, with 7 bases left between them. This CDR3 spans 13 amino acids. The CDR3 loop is CASSFDLSYEQYF. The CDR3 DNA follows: TGTGCCAGCAGCTTTGACTTGTCCTACGAGCAGTACTTC.

CDR3 region: CASSASSGRSYNEQFF. Written as DNA, the CDR3 is TGTGCCAGCAGCGCAAGTAGCGGGAGATCCTACAATGAGCAGTTCTTC. This chain uses TRBV9 with TRBJ2-1, with TRBD2 identical over 9 bases. CDR1 and CDR2 (germline): SGDLS, YYNGEE. With V trimmed by 3 bases and J by 1 base, 5 bases remained unmatched. CDR3 length: 16 amino acids.

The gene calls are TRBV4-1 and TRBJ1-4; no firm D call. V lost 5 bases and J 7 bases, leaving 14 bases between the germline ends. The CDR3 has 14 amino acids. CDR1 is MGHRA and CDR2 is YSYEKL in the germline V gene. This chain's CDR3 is CASSFREVGEKLFF. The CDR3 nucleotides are TGCGCCAGCAGCTTCCGGGAGGTGGGTGAAAAACTGTTTTTT.